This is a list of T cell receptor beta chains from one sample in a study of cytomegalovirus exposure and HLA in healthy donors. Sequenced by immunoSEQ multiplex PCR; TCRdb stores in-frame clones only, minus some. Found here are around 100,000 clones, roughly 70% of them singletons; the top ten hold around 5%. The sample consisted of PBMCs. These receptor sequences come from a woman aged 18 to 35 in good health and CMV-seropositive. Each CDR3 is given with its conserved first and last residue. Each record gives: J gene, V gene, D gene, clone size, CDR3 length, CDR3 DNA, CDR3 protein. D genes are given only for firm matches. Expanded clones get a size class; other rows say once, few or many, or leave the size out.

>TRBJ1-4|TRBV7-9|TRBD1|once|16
TGTGCCAGCAGCACCCGACAGGGAACAACTAATGAAAAACTGTTTTTT
CASSTRQGTTNEKLFF
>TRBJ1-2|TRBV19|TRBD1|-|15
TGTGCCAGTAGTCCCGACGGACAGGCTTCCTATGGCTACACCTTC
CASSPDGQASYGYTF
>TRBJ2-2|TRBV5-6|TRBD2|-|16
TGTGCCAGCAGGGGACTAGCGGGACCGAACACCGGGGAGCTGTTTTTT
CASRGLAGPNTGELFF
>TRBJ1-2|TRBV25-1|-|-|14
TGTGCCAGCAGTGAACCGTCCCTTTACTATGGCTACACCTTC
CASSEPSLYYGYTF
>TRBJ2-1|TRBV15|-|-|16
TGTGCCACCAGCAGAGAACAGCGGGCGACTTTTAGGGAGCAGTTCTTC
CATSREQRATFREQFF
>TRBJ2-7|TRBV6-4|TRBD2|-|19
TGTGCCAACCCTTTGGACGCCTGGACTAGCGGGAGTAGCAAGGGTGAGCAGTACTTC
CANPLDAWTSGSSKGEQYF
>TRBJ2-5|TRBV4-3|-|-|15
TGCGCCAGCAGCCAAGCACGAGGCGGCCAGGAGACCCAGTACTTC
CASSQARGGQETQYF
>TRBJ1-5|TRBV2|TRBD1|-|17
TGTGCCAGCAGTGAACCAGACAGGGGGCTAAGCAATCAGCCCCAGCATTTT
CASSEPDRGLSNQPQHF
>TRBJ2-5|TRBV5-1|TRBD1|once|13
TGCGCCAGCAGCAGGGACAGGGGTGGGGAGCAGTACTTC
CASSRDRGGEQYF
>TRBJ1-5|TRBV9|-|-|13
TGTGCCAGCAGCCCGGACTTGGGTCAGCCCCAGCATTTT
CASSPDLGQPQHF
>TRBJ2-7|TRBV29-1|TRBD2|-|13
TGCAGCGTAGGCGGGAGGGCCTCCTACGAGCAGTACTTC
CSVGGRASYEQYF
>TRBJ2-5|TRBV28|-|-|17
TGTGCCAGCAGTTTGCCTTCAGGGGTTGGTTGGCAAGAGACCCAGTACTTC
CASSLPSGVGWQETQYF
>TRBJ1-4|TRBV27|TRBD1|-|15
TGTGCCAGCGGTCCTACAGGGGGCTGGAGTGAAAAACTGTTTTTT
CASGPTGGWSEKLFF
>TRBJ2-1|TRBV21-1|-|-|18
TGTGCCAGCAGCAAAAAAGCTTCCGGACTAGCGGAGGGCAATGAGCAGTTCTTC
CASSKKASGLAEGNEQFF
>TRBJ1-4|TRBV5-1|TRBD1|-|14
TGCGCCAGCAGCAGTGGGACAGCTAATGAAAAACTGTTTTTT
CASSSGTANEKLFF
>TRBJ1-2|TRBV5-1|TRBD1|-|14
TGCGCCAGCAGCTTGGGACAGGGCGACTATGGCTACACCTTC
CASSLGQGDYGYTF
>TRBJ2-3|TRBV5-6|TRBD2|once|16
TGTGCCAGCAGCTTGTTGCCTAGCGGGGGTACAGATACGCAGTATTTT
CASSLLPSGGTDTQYF
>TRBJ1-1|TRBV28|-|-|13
TGTGCCAGCGCCCCGGGACAGAACACTGAAGCTTTCTTT
CASAPGQNTEAFF
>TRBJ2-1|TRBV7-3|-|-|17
TGTGCCAGCAGCTTAGGGATTGGCCAGAGGGTTTTCGATGAGCAGTTCTTC
CASSLGIGQRVFDEQFF
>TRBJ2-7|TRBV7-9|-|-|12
TGTTCCAGCAGCTTAGTCGAGTTCGAGCAGTACTTC
CSSSLVEFEQYF
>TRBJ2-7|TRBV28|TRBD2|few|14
TGTGCCAGCCAGACTAGCGGAACCACCTACGAGCAGTACTTC
CASQTSGTTYEQYF
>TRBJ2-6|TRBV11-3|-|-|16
TGTGCCAGCAGCTTAGGACAGAGCTCTGGGGCCAACGTCCTGACTTTC
CASSLGQSSGANVLTF
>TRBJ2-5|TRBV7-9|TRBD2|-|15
TGTGCCAGCAGCTTAGGGGGACTAGCTAAAGAGACCCAGTACTTC
CASSLGGLAKETQYF
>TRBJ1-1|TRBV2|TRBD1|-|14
TGTGCCAGCAGGTTACAGGGGCCGAACACTGAAGCTTTCTTT
CASRLQGPNTEAFF
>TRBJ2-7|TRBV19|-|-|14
TGTGCCAGTAGCGCTTCGAGGGAGTCCTACGAGCAGTACTTC
CASSASRESYEQYF
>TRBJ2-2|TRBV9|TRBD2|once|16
TGTGCCAGCAGCGTAGTGGTAGCGGGAGCGCCCGGGGAGCTGTTTTTT
CASSVVVAGAPGELFF
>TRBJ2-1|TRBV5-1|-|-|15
TGCGCCAGCAGCTTGGCCGGCGGGATCTACAATGAGCAGTTCTTC
CASSLAGGIYNEQFF
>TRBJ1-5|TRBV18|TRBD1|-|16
TGTGCCAGCTCACTTTCGGACAGGGATGGCAATCAGCCCCAGCATTTT
CASSLSDRDGNQPQHF
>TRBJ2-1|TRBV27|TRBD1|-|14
TGTGCCAGCAGTTTGGACAGGGAATGGAATGAGCAGTTCTTC
CASSLDREWNEQFF
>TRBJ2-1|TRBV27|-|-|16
TGTGCCAGCAGTACTCCTAGCAGAGCGTCCTACAATGAGCAGTTCTTC
CASSTPSRASYNEQFF
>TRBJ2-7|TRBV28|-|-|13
TGTGCCAGCAGTACTCCTTCCGGCTACGAGCAGTACTTC
CASSTPSGYEQYF
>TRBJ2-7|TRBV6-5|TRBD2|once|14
TGTGCCAGCAGTTGGTCGGGGGGGGCCTACGAGCAGTACTTC
CASSWSGGAYEQYF
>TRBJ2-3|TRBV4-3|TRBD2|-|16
TGCGCCAGCAGCCAAGGGGGAGCGGGAAGCACAGATACGCAGTATTTT
CASSQGGAGSTDTQYF
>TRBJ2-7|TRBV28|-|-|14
TGTGCCAGCAGTTCCCTAGAGGCTACCTACGAGCAGTACTTC
CASSSLEATYEQYF
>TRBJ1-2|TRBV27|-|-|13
TGTGCCAGCAGTTTAGGCCGGGACTATGGCTACACCTTC
CASSLGRDYGYTF
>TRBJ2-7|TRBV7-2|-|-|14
TGTGCCAGCAGCTTAGCCCCCTGGGCGGGCGAGCAGTACTTC
CASSLAPWAGEQYF
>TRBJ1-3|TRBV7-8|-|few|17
TGTGCCAGCAGCTTTGCGTTGCGTCTTCACTCTGGAAACACCATATATTTT
CASSFALRLHSGNTIYF
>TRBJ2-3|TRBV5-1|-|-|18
TGCGCCAGCAGCTTGGGGTGGACACCGGAGCCTAGCACAGATACGCAGTATTTT
CASSLGWTPEPSTDTQYF
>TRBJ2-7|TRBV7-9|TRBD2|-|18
TGTGCCAGCAGGTCGTACGGGAGGCGGAAGCCCGGCTCCTACGAGCAGTACTTC
CASRSYGRRKPGSYEQYF